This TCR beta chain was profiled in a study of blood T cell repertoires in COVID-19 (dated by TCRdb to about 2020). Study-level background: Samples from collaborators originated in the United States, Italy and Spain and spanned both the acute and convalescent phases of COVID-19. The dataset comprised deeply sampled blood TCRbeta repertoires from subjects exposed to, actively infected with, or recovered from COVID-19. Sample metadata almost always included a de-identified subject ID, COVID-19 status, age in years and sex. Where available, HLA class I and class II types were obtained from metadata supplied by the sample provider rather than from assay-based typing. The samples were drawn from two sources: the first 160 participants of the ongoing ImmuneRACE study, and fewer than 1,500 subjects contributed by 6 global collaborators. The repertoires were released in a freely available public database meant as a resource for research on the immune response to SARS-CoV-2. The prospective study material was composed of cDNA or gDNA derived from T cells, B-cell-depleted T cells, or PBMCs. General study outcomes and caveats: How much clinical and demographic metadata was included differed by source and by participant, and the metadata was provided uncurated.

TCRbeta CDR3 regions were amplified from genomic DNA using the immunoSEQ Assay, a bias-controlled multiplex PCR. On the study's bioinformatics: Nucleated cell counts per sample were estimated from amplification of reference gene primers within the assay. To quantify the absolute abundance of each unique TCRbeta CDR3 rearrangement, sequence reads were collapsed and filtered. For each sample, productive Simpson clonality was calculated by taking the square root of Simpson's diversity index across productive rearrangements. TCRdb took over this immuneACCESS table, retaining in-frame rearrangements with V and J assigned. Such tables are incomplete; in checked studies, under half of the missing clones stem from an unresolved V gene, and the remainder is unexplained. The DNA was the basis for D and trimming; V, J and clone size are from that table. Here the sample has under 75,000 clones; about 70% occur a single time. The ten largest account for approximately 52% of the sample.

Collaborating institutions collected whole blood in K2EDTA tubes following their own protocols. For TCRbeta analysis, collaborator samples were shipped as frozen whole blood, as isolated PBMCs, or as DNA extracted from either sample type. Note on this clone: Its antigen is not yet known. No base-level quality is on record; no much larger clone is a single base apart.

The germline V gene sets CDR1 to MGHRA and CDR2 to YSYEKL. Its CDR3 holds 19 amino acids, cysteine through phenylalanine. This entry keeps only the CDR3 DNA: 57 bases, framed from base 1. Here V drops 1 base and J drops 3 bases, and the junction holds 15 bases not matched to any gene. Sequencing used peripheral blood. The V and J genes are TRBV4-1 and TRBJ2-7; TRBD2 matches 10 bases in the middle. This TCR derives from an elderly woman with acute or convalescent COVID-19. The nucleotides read TGCGCCAGCAGCCAAGGGGGGATCCTAGCGGGAGAGTCGGTCTACGAGCAGTACTTC. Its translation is CASSQGGILAGESVYEQYF.